This T cell receptor (beta chain) is drawn from a study of blood T cell repertoires in COVID-19. Study-wide background: Samples taken during acute and convalescent COVID-19 were collected in the United States, Italy and Spain.

Measured with immunoSEQ multiplex PCR; TCRdb has only the in-frame clones, and not every one. The sample has about 81,000 clones; about nine tenths are singletons. V shed 6 bases and J 4 bases; nucleotides not matched to a gene: 8. This CDR3 contains 15 residues. Germline V CDR1 and CDR2: SEHNR, FQNEAQ (reference sequence). The chain carries TRBV7-9 and TRBJ2-5; TRBD1 aligns across 10 bases. The specimen was peripheral blood. This clonotype was sampled from a woman in her fifties or sixties in a cohort sampled during active COVID-19. The DNA of the CDR3 is TGTGCCAGCAGGCCCGGGACAGGGGCTTTAGAGACCCAGTACTTC. Translated: CASRPGTGALETQYF.